The 20 T cell receptor beta chains given below trace back to one sample, sequenced in a study of T cells in Graves' hyperthyroidism and ophthalmopathy. Using RNA transcripts as the source, TCR beta CDR3 regions were amplified. The TCR CDR3 first-round RT-PCR relied on the HTBI primer set. TCRdb passed the multiplex PCR reads through MiXCR, listing each CDR3 protein once. The sample has nearly 750,000 distinct CDR3 sequences, over 35% seen once; the top ten hold roughly 31%. Sample: blood. These receptors all stem from a woman between 35 and 50 years old with Graves' hyperthyroidism.

This chain connects TRBV20-1 to TRBJ2-7; TRBD2 might be the D (6 bases). CDR3 size: 19 residues. V was trimmed by 3 bases and J by 7 bases, leaving 34 bases between them. CDR1 and CDR2 from the germline V gene are DFQATT and SNEGSKA (reference sequence). The CDR3 nucleotides read TGCAGTGCTAGTGGGGGAGGCAGTTTTGCGGGATCAAACTATGGGGAGCAGTACTTC. Amino acid sequence: CSASGGGSFAGSNYGEQYF.

This clonotype was recorded many times. The V gene is TRBV11-2, the J gene TRBJ2-7; D gene uncertain. CDR1 is SGHAT and CDR2 is FQNNGV in the germline V gene. The CDR3 loop spans 14 amino acids. Trimming took off 6 bases at V and 5 bases at J, with 17 bases between the two ends. CDR3 in amino acids: CASRIPSSQHEQYF. CDR3 in DNA: TGTGCCAGCAGAATACCGTCGTCGCAACACGAGCAGTACTTC.

The V gene is TRBV29-1, the J gene TRBJ2-7; the D gene is possibly TRBD2 (6 bases). V lost 5 bases and J lost 7, with 15 bases in between. This CDR3 comprises 12 residues. Germline V gene sequence: CDR1 SQVTM, CDR2 ANQGSEA. The CDR3 nucleotides read TGCAGCGTTCCTAGTTCCGCGGGGGAGCAGTACTTC. Its translation is CSVPSSAGEQYF.

This clonotype appeared many times. This chain connects TRBV12-3 or TRBV12-4 to TRBJ1-5; D may be TRBD1 (5 bases). The CDR3 spans 15 residues. V lost 6 bases and J 4 bases, leaving 16 bases between the germline ends. CDR3 in DNA: TGTGCCAGCAGAGGAAACAGGTCCCCTAATCAGCCCCAGCATTTT. The encoded protein is CASRGNRSPNQPQHF.

The table lists this clonotype with a few counts. The chain joins TRBV7-9 to TRBJ1-2; 12 nucleotides agree with TRBD1. The CDR3 has 15 amino acids. Looked up from germline, CDR1 is SEHNR and CDR2 is FQNEAQ (reference sequence). Trimming at V came to 5 bases and at J to 4 bases, leaving 5 bases not matched to a gene. CDR3 amino acids: CASSGGTGGFYGYTF. For the CDR3, the DNA is TGTGCCAGCAGCGGGGGGACAGGGGGCTTCTATGGCTACACCTTC.

This sequence joins TRBV20-1 and TRBJ2-7; D might be TRBD1 or TRBD2, each matching 7 bases. The CDR3 contains 15 residues. Germline CDR1 and CDR2: DFQATT and SNEGSKA (reference sequence). Trimming stripped 2 bases from V and 3 bases from J, with 17 bases between. The CDR3 sequence: CSARRGTGDYYEQYF. DNA for the CDR3: TGCAGTGCTAGACGGGGAACAGGGGACTACTACGAGCAGTACTTC.

This clonotype was seen more than once but under ten times. The V and J genes are TRBV6-2 or TRBV6-3 and TRBJ1-1; D remains unclear. Germline V CDR1 and CDR2: MNHEY, SVGEGT. This CDR3 contains 13 residues. V was clipped by 6 bases and J by 1 base, with 9 bases between them. CDR3 region: CASRDRSNTEAFF. CDR3 in DNA: TGTGCCAGCAGGGACCGGTCGAACACTGAAGCTTTCTTT.

This clonotype was seen more than once but under ten times. The chain combines TRBV2 with TRBJ1-1; weak D call: TRBD1 (6 bases). Germline V gives CDR1 SNHLY, CDR2 FYNNEI. V was shortened by 6 bases and J by 8 bases, with 19 bases between the two germline ends. This CDR3 contains 14 residues. The CDR3 sequence: CASRPQGGWIEAFF. Here the CDR3 DNA reads TGTGCCAGCAGACCACAGGGCGGGTGGATCGAAGCTTTCTTT.

This clonotype was detected a few times. The gene calls are TRBV12-3 or TRBV12-4 and TRBJ2-2; maybe TRBD2 (6 bases). V was clipped by 7 bases and J by 4 bases, with 16 bases between them. The CDR3 extends over 15 amino acids. The CDR3 loop reads CASTIGSLSTGELFF. In DNA, the CDR3 is TGTGCCAGCACGATCGGGAGTTTGAGCACCGGGGAGCTGTTTTTT.

V is TRBV6-5 and J is TRBJ1-5; D is unclear. Germline-derived CDR1 and CDR2 are MNHEY and SVGAGI. This CDR3 has 15 residues. The ends were cut back, 6 bases at V and 5 bases at J, with 17 bases in the middle. Here the CDR3 reads CASSQQSKFDQPQHF. The CDR3 nucleotides are TGTGCCAGCAGCCAACAGTCCAAGTTCGATCAGCCCCAGCATTTT.

This sequence joins TRBV20-1 and TRBJ2-6; D call uncertain. The CDR3 sequence is 17 residues long. Trimming stripped 4 bases from V and 0 bases from J, with 16 bases between. The V gene's germline CDR1 is DFQATT and CDR2 SNEGSKA (reference sequence). CDR3 loop: CSANPHTDGSGANVLTF. CDR3 nucleotides: TGCAGTGCTAACCCACATACTGACGGCTCTGGGGCCAACGTCCTGACTTTC.

This clonotype came up a few times. The chain links TRBV27 to TRBJ1-2; D is perhaps TRBD1 (5 bases). The CDR3 covers 13 residues. V was pared by 8 bases and J by 4 bases, with 14 bases between. The germline V gene encodes CDR1 MNHEY and CDR2 SMNVEV (reference sequence). The CDR3 DNA reads TGTGCCAGCCAATCGCGGGGCGGCTATGGCTACACCTTC. It yields the protein CASQSRGGYGYTF.

The chain joins TRBV25-1 to TRBJ1-5, with TRBD1 matching 10 bases. This CDR3 is built from 15 residues. From germline, CDR1 is MGHDK and CDR2 SYGVNS. The junction had 2 bases not matched to a gene; V was cut back by 3 bases and J by 3 bases. CDR3 sequence (DNA): TGTGCCAGCAGTGATGACAGGGGGCTCAATCAGCCCCAGCATTTT. Translated, it gives CASSDDRGLNQPQHF.

The V and J genes are TRBV19 and TRBJ2-3, with TRBD2 matching 11 bases. The J segment lost 4 bases and the V segment lost 5 bases, leaving 11 bases of the junction unmatched. Germline V gene lookup returns CDR1 LNHDA and CDR2 SQIVND (reference sequence). This CDR3 is built from 17 residues. The CDR3 loop reads CASSPRLAGGRADTQYF. In nucleotides, the CDR3 is TGTGCCAGTAGTCCGCGGTTAGCGGGAGGGCGAGCAGATACGCAGTATTTT.

This clonotype appeared once. The conserved final phenylalanine or tryptophan is absent from the CDR3, which likely points to a read error. No DNA is shown, since the ends of the CDR3 on it are uncertain; the CDR3 is the one TCRdb lists. The chain couples TRBV10-3 to TRBJ2-7. Per the germline V gene, CDR1 is ENHRY and CDR2 is SYGVKD. The CDR3 numbers 13 amino acids, ends counted. This CDR3 is CTISESQPDTQYL.

This clonotype appeared a few times. The chain recombines TRBV15 with TRBJ1-1; unclear D gene. The CDR3 loop spans 13 amino acids. Germline V lookup: CDR1 LNHNV, CDR2 YYDKDF (reference sequence). Trimming took off 1 base at V and 4 bases at J, with 7 bases between the two ends. CDR3 loop: CATSRARSTEAFF. The CDR3 DNA follows: TGTGCCACCAGCAGAGCGAGGTCCACTGAAGCTTTCTTT.

This clonotype was counted a few times. The chain employs TRBV7-2 and TRBJ1-6, with no clear D. The CDR3 is made up of 15 amino acids. Deletions cut 5 bases from V and 2 bases from J, with 10 bases between. The germline V gene encodes CDR1 SGHTA and CDR2 FQGNSA. The CDR3 loop reads CASSPGVPYNSPLHF. The CDR3 DNA is TGTGCCAGCAGCCCCGGTGTCCCCTATAATTCACCCCTCCACTTT.

The chain links TRBV13 to TRBJ2-5; 9 nucleotides match TRBD1. Germline V gene sequence: CDR1 PRHDT, CDR2 FYEKMQ (reference sequence). V shed 6 bases and J 2 bases; nucleotides not matched to a gene: 16. The CDR3 contains 18 residues. This CDR3 is CASSVLGTGTLWQETQYF. CDR3 DNA: TGTGCCAGCAGTGTCTTAGGGACAGGGACACTGTGGCAAGAGACCCAGTACTTC.

With regard to this clonotype: A much larger clone lies one base from this, so it may be a read error. The rearrangement joins TRBV10-3 to TRBJ1-1, with TRBD1 matching over 7 bases. Germline trimming cut 6 bases from V and 3 bases from J; bases unmatched to any gene: 4. This CDR3 is 13 amino acids long. Germline V gene sequence: CDR1 ENHRY, CDR2 SYGVKD. This chain's CDR3 is CAIRLGQHTEAFF. CDR3 nucleotides: TGTGCCATCAGACTGGGACAGCACACTGAAGCTTTCTTT.

The rearrangement joins TRBV28 to TRBJ2-7; TRBD1 aligns across 7 bases. The V segment lost 6 bases and the J segment 5 bases; nucleotides outside the gene matches: 13. The CDR3 extends over 15 amino acids. Germline V CDR1 and CDR2: MDHEN, SYDVKM. This CDR3 reads CASRIDREGTDEQYF. CDR3 nucleotide sequence: TGTGCCAGCAGAATCGACAGGGAAGGGACGGACGAGCAGTACTTC.